The 25 T cell receptor beta chains below all came from one sample that was sequenced in a study of shared clonotypes between healthy human individuals. The assay was immunoSEQ multiplex PCR, and TCRdb's table has in-frame clones only and misses some. The sample contains 2 million to 2.5 million clones, approximately 93% of which appear only once. The sequencing input was naive CD4+ T cells from PBMCs. Specified subset: CD45RA+ positively selected. These receptors originate from a man in his late teens or twenties in good health. Some clones in this sample may be carry-over from other donors' samples.

V and J are TRBV7-2 and TRBJ2-1, with 10 positions matching TRBD2. The CDR3 sequence is 16 residues long. With V trimmed by 10 bases and J by 5 bases, 14 bases remained unmatched. Germline lookup yields CDR1 SGHTA and CDR2 FQGNSA. Written as DNA, the CDR3 is TGTGCCACCCGTCGGGCACCCGGGACTAGCGACAATGAGCAGTTCTTC. It encodes CATRRAPGTSDNEQFF.

The chain couples TRBV11-2 to TRBJ2-1; 8 bases map to TRBD2. This CDR3 region has 15 residues. Germline V lookup: CDR1 SGHAT, CDR2 FQNNGV. The ends lost 1 base at V and 15 bases at J; junction bases unmatched: 14. The CDR3 DNA reads TGTGCCAGCAGCTTAGCGGGAGGGAGGGCCTTTCGGCCGTTCTTC. It is translated as CASSLAGGRAFRPFF.

The chain combines TRBV6-5 with TRBJ2-1; TRBD1 might be the D (5 bases). Trimming took 0 bases from V and 12 from J, leaving 15 bases between them. The CDR3 has 14 amino acids. The germline V gene has CDR1 MNHEY and CDR2 SVGAGI. The CDR3 DNA is TGTGCCAGCAGTTACTCGATGGGGCCCTGGGGGCAGTTCTTC. Its translation is CASSYSMGPWGQFF.

The J gene is TRBJ1-5, the V gene TRBV28; D not resolved. The CDR3 extends over 14 amino acids. The germline gives CDR1 MDHEN, CDR2 SYDVKM. Trimming stripped 1 base from V and 7 bases from J, with 11 bases between. DNA of the CDR3: TGTGCCAGCAGTTTATTGGAGGGTAACCAGCCCCAGCATTTT. Residues: CASSLLEGNQPQHF.

This clone was detected once. The rearrangement joins TRBV7-8 to TRBJ2-7, with D perhaps TRBD1 (6 bases). The CDR3 is 13 residues long. Trimming removed 7 bases from V and 6 bases from J, with 16 bases in between. Per germline, CDR1 SGHVS and CDR2 FQNEAQ. CDR3 sequence reads: CASTRGSGSEQYF. The DNA for the CDR3 is TGTGCCAGCACAAGGGGGTCGGGTAGCGAGCAGTACTTC.

This clone was counted only a few times. The chain uses TRBV14 and TRBJ1-3, with D unclear. Per the germline V gene, CDR1 is SGHDN and CDR2 is FVKESK. The CDR3 has 12 amino acids. Trimming took 4 bases from V and 8 from J, leaving 9 bases between them. The chain's CDR3 is CASSPTGDTIYF. DNA of the CDR3: TGTGCCAGCAGCCCGACCGGGGACACCATATATTTT. The whole variable domain, remainder taken from reference TRBV14 and TRBJ1-3, is EAGVTQFPSHSVIEKGQTVTLRCDPISGHDNLYWYRRVMGKEIKFLLHFVKESKQDESGMPNNRFLAERTGGTYSTLKVQPAELEDSGVYFCASSPTGDTIYFGEGSWLTVV.

The chain joins TRBV23-1 to TRBJ2-3; D may be TRBD1 or TRBD2 (5 bases each). TRBV23-1 is assigned to the ORF class and has an uncertain function. There are 16 residues in the CDR3. Between the trimmed V and J ends, which lost 3 bases and 2 bases, there was a span of 15 bases. The CDR3 bases are TGCGCCAGCAGTCAGGGGGAACCGGGCCCCACAGATACGCAGTATTTT. Protein sequence: CASSQGEPGPTDTQYF.

This clone appeared once. The genes are TRBV5-1 and TRBJ1-5; D not certain. CDR1 and CDR2 (germline): SGHRS, YFSETQ. Trimming removed 3 bases from V and 6 bases from J, with 16 bases in between. CDR3 length: 15 amino acids. CDR3 loop: CASSSDSYESQPQHF. Here the CDR3 DNA reads TGCGCCAGCAGCTCAGATTCCTATGAGTCTCAGCCCCAGCATTTT.

J is TRBJ2-3 and V is TRBV2; weak D call: TRBD1 (5 bases). CDR1 is SNHLY and CDR2 is FYNNEI in the germline V gene. Trimming took 7 bases from V and 2 from J, leaving 10 bases between them. The CDR3 is 13 residues long. Written as DNA, the CDR3 is TGTGCCAGCAACAGGTACCCCACAGATACGCAGTATTTT. Encoded protein: CASNRYPTDTQYF.

This clone was detected once. The gene calls are TRBV7-9 and TRBJ2-5; 7 bases fit TRBD1. J was trimmed by 5 bases and V by 5 bases; bases with no gene match: 8. The CDR3 covers 14 residues. Germline V CDR1 and CDR2: SEHNR, FQNEAQ (reference sequence). Here the CDR3 DNA reads TGTGCCAGCAGCACCCGGACAGGCGCGGAGACCCAGTACTTC. It translates to CASSTRTGAETQYF.

The rearrangement joins TRBV25-1 to TRBJ2-1; 7 positions match TRBD2. The CDR3 is 15 residues long. With V trimmed by 10 bases and J by 7 bases, 16 bases remained unmatched. Germline assignment: CDR1 MGHDK and CDR2 SYGVNS. CDR3 residues: CATLGDGGRWNEQFF. The CDR3 coding sequence is TGTGCCACCCTAGGGGACGGGGGGAGGTGGAATGAGCAGTTCTTC.

CDR3 nucleotide sequence: TGTGCCAGCAGCTCACAAACGGGAGAAGGGCCAGATACGCAGTATTTT. Translated: CASSSQTGEGPDTQYF. This chain links TRBV5-4 with TRBJ2-3, with D maybe TRBD2 (6 bases). This CDR3 contains 16 residues. Trimming removed 3 bases at V and 4 bases at J, with 18 bases between. Germline V lookup: CDR1 SGHNT, CDR2 YYREEE (reference sequence).

The V call is TRBV9, the J call TRBJ2-7; the D is unclear. CDR3 length: 16 residues. The germline V gene encodes CDR1 SGDLS and CDR2 YYNGEE. V was shortened by 0 bases and J by 0 bases, with 13 bases between the two germline ends. Written as DNA, the CDR3 is TGTGCCAGCAGCGTAGGTGGTACGGTTACCTCCTACGAGCAGTACTTC. This sequence encodes CASSVGGTVTSYEQYF.

J is TRBJ1-4 and V is TRBV5-1; D is possibly TRBD1 (5 bases). The CDR3 is 16 residues long. The germline CDR1 and CDR2 sequences are SGHRS and YFSETQ. The ends were cut back, 0 bases at V and 0 bases at J, with 9 bases in the middle. Here the CDR3 DNA reads TGCGCCAGCAGCTTGGGGGACTTACCAACTAATGAAAAACTGTTTTTT. Amino acids: CASSLGDLPTNEKLFF.

This chain uses TRBV15 with TRBJ2-7; D not resolved. The length of the CDR3 is 16 residues. V was shortened by 0 bases and J by 0 bases, with 12 bases between the two germline ends. The germline V gene encodes CDR1 LNHNV and CDR2 YYDKDF (reference sequence). The CDR3 region has the DNA TGTGCCACCAGCAGAGATCTCTTGAGGCACTCCTACGAGCAGTACTTC. Protein product: CATSRDLLRHSYEQYF.

The rearrangement joins TRBV6-1 to TRBJ1-1; the D is unclear. V shed 7 bases and J shed 4 bases, with 13 bases lying between them. The germline CDR1 and CDR2 sequences are MNHNS and SASEGT. This CDR3 is built from 13 residues. The CDR3 nucleotides read TGTGCCAGCAAAAGAGTCTTCGGCACTGAAGCTTTCTTT. It codes for CASKRVFGTEAFF.

This chain uses TRBV5-1 with TRBJ2-2; D unclear. The CDR3 sequence is 13 residues long. CDR1 is SGHRS, CDR2 YFSETQ, per germline. The V and J ends lost 2 bases and 5 bases respectively, with 7 bases between them. The CDR3: CASSLSATGELFF. In nucleotides, the CDR3 is TGCGCCAGCAGCTTATCGGCTACCGGGGAGCTGTTTTTT.

The chain employs TRBV29-1 and TRBJ2-7; 10 bases match TRBD1. The CDR3 sequence is 12 residues long. In germline, CDR1 is SQVTM, CDR2 ANQGSEA. Trimming took 8 bases from V and 7 from J; bases not matched to a gene: 8. CDR3 coding DNA: TGCAGCATGACCGGGACAGGGGAAGAGCAGTACTTC. Translated: CSMTGTGEEQYF.

The chain carries TRBV19 and TRBJ1-3; the D gene is possibly TRBD1 (6 bases). V lost 5 bases to trimming and J lost 6 bases, with 11 bases between them. Germline V CDR1 and CDR2: LNHDA, SQIVND (reference sequence). The CDR3 spans 13 residues. CDR3 sequence (DNA): TGTGCCAGTAGTGTTACAGGGAAAAACACCATATATTTT. This codes for CASSVTGKNTIYF.

The chain has TRBV5-1 and TRBJ2-1; 12 bases fit TRBD2. V lost 0 bases and J lost 7; bases outside the gene matches: 5. Looked up from germline, CDR1 is SGHRS and CDR2 is YFSETQ. The CDR3 has 16 amino acids. CDR3 nucleotides: TGCGCCAGCAGCTTGGCGGCTAGCGGGAGGGGTAATGAGCAGTTCTTC. It translates to CASSLAASGRGNEQFF.

J is TRBJ1-5 and V is TRBV21-1; TRBD1, the table's D call, was not compared with the DNA. TRBV21-1 is described as a pseudogene. The length of the CDR3 is 15 residues. The CDR3 bases are TGTGCCAGGGGCCGGCATTGCGGACACAATCAGCCCCAGCATTTT. Translating gives CARGRHCGHNQPQHF.

The gene calls are TRBV18 and TRBJ2-6; TRBD1 matches at 9 bases. From germline, CDR1 is KGHSH and CDR2 LQKENI. The CDR3 covers 17 residues. With 5 bases clipped from V and 2 bases from J, the junction kept 7 bases outside the gene matches. The CDR3 bases are TGTGCCAGCTCAGGAACAGGGGGCGCCCCTGGGGCCAACGTCCTGACTTTC. Amino acids: CASSGTGGAPGANVLTF.

This clone has a handful of counts. V gene TRBV6-1 combines with J gene TRBJ1-2; 9 nucleotides agree with TRBD1. Germline values: CDR1 MNHNS, CDR2 SASEGT. J gave up 4 bases and V 5 bases, and 5 bases lay outside the gene matches. This CDR3 has 14 residues. The CDR3 coding sequence is TGTGCCAGCAGTCTACAGGGGGCTACCTATGGCTACACCTTC. As protein: CASSLQGATYGYTF.

Only one count was recorded for this clone. Distinct nucleotide sequences in the sample also encode this CDR3. This CDR3 is CASSLGLAGTYNEQFF. The CDR3 region has the DNA TGTGCCAGCTCGCTGGGACTAGCGGGAACCTACAATGAGCAGTTCTTC. The V call is TRBV18, the J call TRBJ2-1, with 13 bases matching TRBD2. J was trimmed by 2 bases and V by 6 bases; bases with no gene match: 4. This CDR3 contains 16 residues. The germline CDR1 and CDR2 sequences are KGHSH and LQKENI.

The chain recombines TRBV9 with TRBJ2-1, with 11 bases identical to TRBD2. The CDR3 consists of 16 residues. Germline V gives CDR1 SGDLS, CDR2 YYNGEE. Trimming took 0 bases from V and 7 from J; bases not matched to a gene: 6. The CDR3 is CASSVASGRTENEQFF. The CDR3 DNA follows: TGTGCCAGCAGCGTAGCTAGCGGGAGGACAGAGAATGAGCAGTTCTTC.